This note documents a single T cell receptor beta chain sequence. The antigen is unknown. An end of the junction does not agree with germline; a read error may underlie this. The CDR3 has 15 amino acids. The germline V gene encodes CDR1 SQVTM and CDR2 ANQGSEA. This record comes from a study of tumor-infiltrating lymphocytes in primary liver carcinoma. Across the whole study: T1-T3 N0M0 was the stage of the tumors, which were 4.2 to 10 cm across. Study outcomes and limitations: No comparison of CD4+ and CD8+ repertoires was made, since the samples were bulk unsorted.

It was unsorted whole blood that yielded blood RNA, and germline DNA was also extracted. The patients, who had chronic HBV infection, were treatment-naive (untreated). Researchers generated TCR beta cDNA from 500 ng of total RNA, relying on a constant-region primer. Employing slightly modified ARM-PCR, three nested multiplex PCR rounds were run, and these gave rise to the TCR beta libraries. In the first two PCR rounds, TRBV1-TRBV30 forward primers were paired with a C-beta reverse primer, and each round lasted roughly 10 cycles. TCRdb reprocessed the multiplex PCR reads via MiXCR and lists one record per CDR3 protein. The sample shows 300,000 to 350,000 distinct CDR3 sequences, less than 75% of them seen only once.

V and J are TRBV29-1 and TRBJ1-1; tentatively, D is TRBD1 (5 bases). The sequence was collected from a man between 35 and 55 years old with primary liver carcinoma and hepatitis B virus infection. Sequencing used peripheral blood. Here the CDR3 DNA reads TGCAGCGTTGTCCCTTCGCAGGGTTTTAGCACTGGAGCTTTCTTT. Translation gives CSVVPSQGFSTGAFF.